This T cell receptor (beta chain) was recovered during a study of blood T cell repertoires in COVID-19. Across the study: Samples came from the United States, Italy and Spain, spanning acute and convalescent COVID-19. The analysed material was cDNA or gDNA that came from T cells, B-cell-depleted T cells, or PBMCs.

V shed 6 bases and J shed 6 bases, with 6 bases lying between them. CDR3 size: 11 residues. Germline loops: CDR1 MDHEN, CDR2 SYDVKM. Clones were read by immunoSEQ multiplex PCR, and TCRdb kept only the in-frame ones, dropping some. The sample consists of approximately 400,000 clones, roughly 90% of them appearing once. The receptor's source is a man in his forties with acute or convalescent COVID-19. Specimen: peripheral blood. The chain carries TRBV28 and TRBJ1-5; no clear D. The CDR3 DNA is TGTGCCAGCAGCCTGAGTCAGCCCCAGCATTTT. It encodes CASSLSQPQHF.